Presented here are 3 T cell receptor beta chains from one specimen sequenced in a study of cytomegalovirus exposure and HLA in healthy donors. Researchers ran the PCR with 60 Vbeta and 13 Jbeta primers. Only in-frame clones appear in the TCRdb table, and some are missing; sequencing was by immunoSEQ multiplex PCR. Its listing shows 25,000 to 40,000 clones. Sequences were obtained from PBMCs. All receptors come from a woman aged 40 to 50 in good health and CMV-seropositive.

This clone registers large by frequency. The chain is built from TRBV6-4 and TRBJ2-7; TRBD1 aligns across 7 bases. Germline lookup yields CDR1 MRHNA and CDR2 SNTAGT. The CDR3 extends over 14 amino acids. The J segment lost 3 bases and the V segment lost 0 bases, leaving 2 bases of the junction unmatched. CDR3 region: CASSDSNRGYEQYF. CDR3 sequence (DNA): TGTGCCAGCAGTGACTCGAACAGGGGCTACGAGCAGTACTTC.

The chain couples TRBV30 to TRBJ2-3, with D possibly being TRBD2 (6 bases). CDR1 GTSNPN and CDR2 SVGIG come from the germline V gene (reference sequence). The V and J ends lost 3 bases and 1 base respectively, with 23 bases between them. There are 18 residues in the CDR3. CDR3 sequence (DNA): TGTGCCTGGAGGGGGGGAGCTAGGACACCCTCGGGCACAGATACGCAGTATTTT. It specifies CAWRGGARTPSGTDTQYF.

The CDR3 DNA reads TGTGCCAGCTCCTGGGCGGACAGGACTGGGTGGGAGCAGTACTTC. Translation gives CASSWADRTGWEQYF. V and J are TRBV28 and TRBJ2-7, with 7 bases matching TRBD1. This CDR3 spans 15 amino acids. CDR1 is MDHEN, CDR2 SYDVKM, per germline. V lost 8 bases, J lost 7 bases, and 17 bases stayed unmatched. The whole variable domain, filled in from reference TRBV28 and TRBJ2-7, reads DVKVTQSSRYLVKRTGEKVFLECVQDMDHENMFWYRQDPGLGLRLIYFSYDVKMKEKGDIPEGYSVSREKKERFSLILESASTNQTSMYLCASSWADRTGWEQYFGPGTRLTVT.